The 12 T cell receptor beta chains given below trace back to one sample, sequenced in a study of shared clonotypes between healthy human individuals. Profiling relied on immunoSEQ multiplex PCR, and the TCRdb table lists in-frame clones only, not all of them. The sample yields 2 million to 3 million clones, 93% seen once. Material for sequencing was naive CD4+ T cells from PBMCs. Documented subset: CD45RA+ positively selected. Receptor source: a man aged 18 to 35 in good health. Some clones in this sample may be carry-over from other donors' samples.

The chain links TRBV7-2 to TRBJ1-5; D is unresolved. V gave up 2 bases and J gave up 3 bases, with 5 bases separating them. The CDR3 runs 13 residues. Germline V gene data show CDR1 as SGHTA and CDR2 as FQGNSA. The CDR3 spells CASSLSPNQPQHF. In nucleotides, the CDR3 is TGTGCCAGCAGCTTATCGCCCAATCAGCCCCAGCATTTT.

This clone came up once. The chain carries TRBV30 and TRBJ2-7; 7 positions agree with TRBD2. The CDR3 totals 13 residues. V lost 7 bases to trimming and J lost 1 base; unmatched junction nucleotides: 7. CDR1 and CDR2 (germline): GTSNPN, SVGIG (reference sequence). CDR3: CAFSSAGSYEQYF. The CDR3 bases are TGTGCCTTTAGTTCAGCGGGATCCTACGAGCAGTACTTC.

With respect to this clone: This sample also contains other DNA sequences that code for the same CDR3. The chain uses TRBV6-5 and TRBJ1-2; D gene uncertain. V was clipped by 6 bases and J by 2 bases, with 10 bases between them. The CDR3 runs to 13 residues. Germline V gene data show CDR1 as MNHEY and CDR2 as SVGAGI. The CDR3 bases are TGTGCCAGCAGCTCGAGGGAGAACTATGGCTACACCTTC. Amino acids: CASSSRENYGYTF.

Regarding this clone: This same CDR3 is encoded by further DNA sequences in the sample. The J gene is TRBJ2-6, the V gene TRBV6-5, with TRBD1 as a possible D gene (5 bases). Looked up from germline, CDR1 is MNHEY and CDR2 is SVGAGI. Trimming pared 6 bases from V and 1 base from J, leaving 10 bases between. This CDR3 spans 15 amino acids. The CDR3 sequence: CASSLQGSGANVLTF. The DNA for the CDR3 is TGTGCCAGCAGCCTCCAGGGATCTGGGGCCAACGTCCTGACTTTC.

The chain is built from TRBV19 and TRBJ2-5; D is perhaps TRBD1 (5 bases). The V and J ends lost 2 bases and 1 base respectively, with 8 bases between them. Germline lookup yields CDR1 LNHDA and CDR2 SQIVND (reference sequence). CDR3 length: 14 amino acids. This chain's CDR3 is CASSIRQFQETQYF. The CDR3 region has the DNA TGTGCCAGTAGTATAAGACAGTTCCAAGAGACCCAGTACTTC.

This clone has more than one count but fewer than ten. The chain links TRBV6-1 to TRBJ1-1; unclear D gene. The CDR3 is 14 residues long. V lost 7 bases, J lost 3 bases, and 15 bases lay in between. Germline V gives CDR1 MNHNS, CDR2 SASEGT. The DNA of the CDR3 is TGTGCCAGCAAAAGGAGGGCTCGGGACACTGAAGCTTTCTTT. Its protein is CASKRRARDTEAFF.

CDR3 sequence reads: CASSLKVSGYNYEQYF. Written as DNA, the CDR3 is TGTGCCAGCAGCTTAAAGGTGTCAGGGTATAACTACGAGCAGTACTTC. The chain employs TRBV11-2 and TRBJ2-7; D might be TRBD1 (5 bases). There are 16 residues in the CDR3. With 2 bases removed from V and 3 bases from J, the gap between germline ends came to 17 bases. CDR1 SGHAT and CDR2 FQNNGV come from the germline V gene.

The chain uses TRBV10-3 and TRBJ2-5; 8 bases fit TRBD2. The CDR3 is 15 residues long. Germline values: CDR1 ENHRY, CDR2 SYGVKD. The junction had 4 bases not matched to a gene; V was cut back by 0 bases and J by 4 bases. CDR3 DNA sequence: TGTGCCATCAGTGAGTCGAGGCTAGCGGGAGAGACCCAGTACTTC. Protein: CAISESRLAGETQYF.

The genes are TRBV2 and TRBJ1-5; D may be TRBD1 (6 bases). CDR1 and CDR2 from the germline V gene are SNHLY and FYNNEI. CDR3 size: 14 residues. Trimming pared 4 bases from V and 7 bases from J, leaving 14 bases between. The CDR3, as DNA: TGTGCCAGCAGTGGGCAGGGGATGCAACAGCCCCAGCATTTT. Protein: CASSGQGMQQPQHF.

As to this clone: The sample carries other DNA sequences with the same CDR3. The J gene is TRBJ2-7, the V gene TRBV7-2, with D hard to call. The CDR3 is 12 amino acids. The germline V gene encodes CDR1 SGHTA and CDR2 FQGNSA. The V gene lost 2 bases and the J gene lost 2 bases, with 4 bases spanning the gap. The CDR3 reads CASSLSTYEQYF. CDR3 DNA: TGTGCCAGCAGCTTAAGTACCTACGAGCAGTACTTC.

This rearrangement joins TRBV7-8 to TRBJ2-1, with TRBD2 identical over 7 bases. Germline CDR1 reads SGHVS; CDR2 reads FQNEAQ. This CDR3 contains 16 residues. The J segment lost 5 bases and the V segment lost 6 bases, leaving 13 bases of the junction unmatched. In DNA, the CDR3 is TGTGCCAGCAGGCCTGCTCCGCGGGAGTCAGACAATGAGCAGTTCTTC. This sequence encodes CASRPAPRESDNEQFF.

Comment on this clone: Other DNA sequences of this sample code for an identical CDR3. The J gene is TRBJ2-7, the V gene TRBV4-1; TRBD2 aligns across 13 bases. The V and J ends lost 4 bases and 4 bases, in that order; junction bases with no gene match: 4. Per germline, CDR1 MGHRA and CDR2 YSYEKL. This CDR3 region has 15 residues. CDR3 DNA: TGCGCCAGCAGCCCACTAGCGGGAGGGCCGTACGAGCAGTACTTC. Its translation: CASSPLAGGPYEQYF.